The source of this T cell receptor beta chain is a study of blood T cell repertoires in COVID-19. Study-wide context: Samples of COVID-19 (acute and convalescent) were obtained from the United States, Italy and Spain. Sources were T cells, B-cell-depleted T cells, or PBMCs; the material itself was cDNA or gDNA.

This clone has a handful of counts. As handled by the study authors: Nucleated cell number was recorded as an estimate derived from reference gene primer amplification. The data were produced by immunoSEQ multiplex PCR, yet TCRdb's version contains in-frame clones alone and is incomplete. V and J calls plus clone size are reproduced from that table; the DNA served to infer D and trimming. The sample consists of 80,000 or so clones, about 70% of them appearing once. CDR1 and CDR2 from the germline V gene are SGHTA and FQGNSA. V lost 4 bases and J lost 0; bases outside the gene matches: 3. This CDR3 comprises 14 residues.

Sequenced sample: peripheral blood. The chain couples TRBV7-2 to TRBJ2-7, with TRBD1 matching 7 bases. This sequence originates from a man in his fifties with active or convalescent COVID-19. For the CDR3, the DNA is TGTGCCAGCAGCTCGGACAGGAGCTCCTACGAGCAGTACTTC. This translates into CASSSDRSSYEQYF.